This T cell receptor (beta chain) comes out of a study of shared T cell receptors in the human thymus. Data came from immunoSEQ multiplex PCR; TCRdb stores just in-frame clones and leaves some out. Here the sample spans about 540,000 clones, around three quarters being singletons. V shed 3 bases and J 4 bases; nucleotides not matched to a gene: 10. CDR1 and CDR2 from the germline V gene are SGDLS and YYNGEE. There are 16 residues in the CDR3. This clone was picked up one time. The data were also submitted as part of a second study, on human thymus T cells. That source reports: The sample donors, healthy Finnish infants, were having corrective surgery for congenital heart defects.

V is TRBV9 and J is TRBJ2-1, with TRBD2 identical over 7 bases. Sequenced input: thymocytes. The sequence came from a boy younger than two with a congenital heart defect. CDR3 nucleotide sequence: TGTGCCAGCAGCGCTCATCTTCAGCGGGGTTACAATGAGCAGTTCTTC. This encodes CASSAHLQRGYNEQFF.